One and the same sample provided the 30 T cell receptor beta chains below, sequenced in a study of blood T cell repertoires in COVID-19. Clones were read by immunoSEQ multiplex PCR, and TCRdb kept only the in-frame ones, dropping some. The sample has fewer than 30,000 clones; roughly nine tenths are singletons. The sample comprised peripheral blood. These receptors were obtained from a man aged 45-60 years with active COVID-19.

The genes are TRBV5-4 and TRBJ2-1; the match to TRBD2 covers 8 bases. The CDR3 runs to 15 residues. CDR1 and CDR2 (germline): SGHNT, YYREEE (reference sequence). V lost 4 bases, J lost 4 bases, and 7 bases stayed unmatched. The CDR3: CASSRISGTYNEQFF. The DNA of the CDR3 is TGTGCCAGCAGCCGGATTAGCGGGACATACAATGAGCAGTTCTTC. Based on the CDR3 plus reference TRBV5-4 and TRBJ2-1, the full variable domain is ETGVTQSPTHLIKTRGQQVTLRCSSQSGHNTVSWYQQALGQGPQFIFQYYREEENGRGNFPPRFSGLQFPNYSSELNVNALELDDSALYLCASSRISGTYNEQFFGPGTRLTVL.

The chain uses TRBV18 and TRBJ1-2; TRBD1 agrees at 8 bases. J was trimmed by 5 bases and V by 3 bases; bases with no gene match: 8. The CDR3 is 15 residues long. The germline V gene encodes CDR1 KGHSH and CDR2 LQKENI. The DNA of the CDR3 is TGTGCCAGCTCACCGGGGACAGGCGAGGGGTATGGCTACACCTTC. It codes for CASSPGTGEGYGYTF.

This chain connects TRBV3-1 (or the pseudogene TRBV3-2) to TRBJ2-7; D might be TRBD1 (6 bases). This CDR3 comprises 12 residues. The V end lost 5 bases, the J end lost 12 bases, and 17 bases lay between the germline ends. Germline CDR1 is LGHDT and CDR2 is YNNKEL (reference sequence). CDR3 sequence reads: CASSCGTPRAYF. DNA of the CDR3: TGTGCCAGCAGCTGTGGGACACCCCGGGCGTACTTC.

The rearrangement uses TRBV18 and TRBJ2-6; D is undetermined. This CDR3 is built from 17 residues. V was clipped by 3 bases and J by 4 bases, with 16 bases between them. The germline CDR1 and CDR2 sequences are KGHSH and LQKENI. The CDR3 sequence: CASSPYVTMEGANVLTF. In DNA, the CDR3 is TGTGCCAGCTCACCTTACGTGACAATGGAAGGGGCCAACGTCCTGACTTTC.

This clone was found once. This chain connects TRBV5-1 to TRBJ2-3, with TRBD2 matching over 14 bases. The CDR3 has 14 amino acids. Trimming removed 4 bases from V and 8 bases from J; junction bases left unmatched: 3. Germline CDR1 SGHRS, CDR2 YFSETQ. CDR3 DNA: TGCGCCAGCAGCGGGACTAGCGGGAGCGGTACGCAGTATTTT. Protein: CASSGTSGSGTQYF.

The rearrangement links TRBV14 to TRBJ1-3, with D unresolved. V was cut by 1 base and J by 6 bases, with 7 bases left in between. CDR1 is SGHDN and CDR2 is FVKESK in the germline V gene. CDR3 length equals 13 residues. CDR3 in DNA: TGTGCCAGCAGCCAAGTACAGTCAAACACCATATATTTT. Translated: CASSQVQSNTIYF.

V and J are TRBV9 and TRBJ2-5, with a weak D call TRBD1 (6 bases). CDR3 size: 15 residues. Germline V gene sequence: CDR1 SGDLS, CDR2 YYNGEE. Trimming cost V 0 bases and J 1 base, with 10 bases left between them. CDR3 nucleotide sequence: TGTGCCAGCAGCGTAGAGGGGGTCGGCCAAGAGACCCAGTACTTC. This encodes CASSVEGVGQETQYF.

This chain connects TRBV28 to TRBJ1-2, with 7 bases lining up with TRBD1. V was clipped by 6 bases and J by 8 bases; unmatched bases: 9. Per germline, CDR1 MDHEN and CDR2 SYDVKM. The CDR3 is 13 residues long. CDR3 region: CASRLQGPGGYTF. The CDR3 coding sequence is TGTGCCAGCAGATTACAGGGGCCCGGCGGCTACACCTTC.

This chain joins TRBV7-8 and TRBJ2-3, with 8 bases fitting TRBD2. Germline V CDR1 and CDR2: SGHVS, FQNEAQ. The CDR3 loop spans 15 amino acids. Trimming took 3 bases from V and 4 from J; bases not matched to a gene: 6. The CDR3 DNA is TGTGCCAGCAGCTTCCAGCGGGGGACTCCAGATACGCAGTATTTT. It encodes CASSFQRGTPDTQYF.

The chain recombines TRBV5-1 with TRBJ2-1; tentatively, D is TRBD2 (6 bases). The length of the CDR3 is 13 residues. Germline V gives CDR1 SGHRS, CDR2 YFSETQ. V lost 3 bases and J 10 bases, leaving 14 bases between the germline ends. The DNA for the CDR3 is TGCGCCAGCAGCTCGCCCCCTAGCGTCGAGCAGTTCTTC. The encoded protein is CASSSPPSVEQFF.

The chain employs TRBV28 and TRBJ2-7; a weak D match, TRBD1 (6 bases). V lost 6 bases to trimming and J lost 7 bases, with 16 bases between them. Per germline, CDR1 MDHEN and CDR2 SYDVKM. CDR3 length: 13 amino acids. DNA of the CDR3: TGTGCCAGCAGCCAAGAGGACAGCTTTGAGCAGTACTTC. The encoded protein is CASSQEDSFEQYF.

The chain carries TRBV7-9 and TRBJ1-6; maybe TRBD1 (5 bases). Trimming took 2 bases from V and 15 from J, leaving 14 bases between them. The CDR3 loop spans 13 amino acids. Germline-derived CDR1 and CDR2 are SEHNR and FQNEAQ (reference sequence). CDR3 sequence (DNA): TGTGCCAGCAGCTTATCTACGGGGGTGGTCCTCCACTTT. This codes for CASSLSTGVVLHF.

The chain combines TRBV7-8 with TRBJ2-5; D ambiguous. CDR1 and CDR2 from the germline V gene are SGHVS and FQNEAQ. The CDR3 sequence is 14 residues long. Trimming cost V 1 base and J 5 bases, with 11 bases left between them. The CDR3 bases are TGTGCCAGCAGCTTAGAAATTCAGTGGGAGACCCAGTACTTC. It is translated as CASSLEIQWETQYF.

The rearrangement joins TRBV2 to TRBJ2-6; 11 nucleotides match TRBD1. This CDR3 region has 16 residues. The V segment lost 6 bases and the J segment 1 base; nucleotides outside the gene matches: 2. Germline assignment: CDR1 SNHLY and CDR2 FYNNEI. Here the CDR3 DNA reads TGTGCCAGCAGGGGACAGGGGGGGTCTGGGGCCAACGTCCTGACTTTC. It encodes CASRGQGGSGANVLTF.

This clone was detected once. The chain recombines TRBV28 with TRBJ1-5, with unresolved D. CDR1 is MDHEN, CDR2 SYDVKM, per germline. The length of the CDR3 is 16 residues. V dropped 7 bases and J dropped 0 bases, with 16 bases sitting between them. As DNA, the CDR3 is TGTGCCAGCACCCTCCATGGGCTGAATAGCAATCAGCCCCAGCATTTT. This sequence encodes CASTLHGLNSNQPQHF. The full variable domain, its missing parts supplied by reference TRBV28 and TRBJ1-5, is DVKVTQSSRYLVKRTGEKVFLECVQDMDHENMFWYRQDPGLGLRLIYFSYDVKMKEKGDIPEGYSVSREKKERFSLILESASTNQTSMYLCASTLHGLNSNQPQHFGDGTRLSIL.

This chain links TRBV28 with TRBJ1-1; the D is unclear. CDR3 length: 14 amino acids. V lost 3 bases and J lost 1, with 9 bases in between. From germline, CDR1 is MDHEN and CDR2 SYDVKM. CDR3 DNA: TGTGCCAGCAGTTTGGTACAACGGAACACTGAAGCTTTCTTT. Translating it yields CASSLVQRNTEAFF.

V is TRBV10-3 and J is TRBJ2-7; D may be TRBD1 (5 bases). Trimming removed 0 bases from V and 2 bases from J, with 14 bases in between. This CDR3 comprises 16 residues. Germline V gene lookup returns CDR1 ENHRY and CDR2 SYGVKD. The CDR3 DNA reads as TGTGCCATCAGTGAGTCTGTTTGGACGGACACCTACGAGCAGTACTTC. Protein product: CAISESVWTDTYEQYF.

This chain links TRBV3-1 (or the pseudogene TRBV3-2) with TRBJ1-3, with a weak D call TRBD1 (5 bases). Trimming shortened V by 2 bases and J by 4 bases, and 15 bases separated the two germline ends. Germline loops: CDR1 LGHDT, CDR2 YNNKEL (reference sequence). This CDR3 has 16 amino acids. The CDR3 DNA reads TGTGCCAGCAGCCAAAAAGACAGAACTCTCGGAAACACCATATATTTT. It yields the protein CASSQKDRTLGNTIYF.

The chain recombines TRBV3-1 (or the pseudogene TRBV3-2) with TRBJ2-2; D might be TRBD1 (6 bases). The CDR3 covers 15 residues. Per germline, CDR1 LGHDT and CDR2 YNNKEL (reference sequence). V was trimmed by 5 bases and J by 0 bases, leaving 10 bases between them. The CDR3, as DNA: TGTGCCAGCAGCTTACAGGGTACGAACACCGGGGAGCTGTTTTTT. It translates to CASSLQGTNTGELFF.

The V gene is TRBV9, the J gene TRBJ2-2; 8 bases match TRBD1. Per germline, CDR1 SGDLS and CDR2 YYNGEE. The junction had 16 bases not matched to a gene; V was cut back by 4 bases and J by 5 bases. This CDR3 comprises 18 residues. CDR3 nucleotide sequence: TGTGCCAGCAGCCCTCTTCGGCAGGGGGCGAGTTGGACCGGGGAGCTGTTTTTT. Protein: CASSPLRQGASWTGELFF.

This clone turned up a few times. The chain carries TRBV12-5 and TRBJ2-4, with D perhaps TRBD2 (5 bases). This CDR3 spans 13 amino acids. The V end lost 3 bases, the J end lost 7 bases, and 10 bases lay between the germline ends. Germline CDR1 reads LGHNT; CDR2 reads FRNRAP. CDR3 loop: CASGFGGGNIQYF. In DNA form, the CDR3 reads TGTGCTAGTGGTTTCGGAGGTGGGAACATTCAGTACTTC. Based on the CDR3 plus reference TRBV12-5 and TRBJ2-4, the full variable domain is DARVTQTPRHKVTEMGQEVTMRCQPILGHNTVFWYRQTMMQGLELLAYFRNRAPLDDSGMPKDRFSAEMPDATLATLKIQPSEPRDSAVYFCASGFGGGNIQYFGAGTRLSVL.

The genes are TRBV10-3 and TRBJ2-5; D is perhaps TRBD1 (5 bases). The ends were cut back, 3 bases at V and 4 bases at J, with 9 bases in the middle. The CDR3 has 13 residues. Germline V lookup: CDR1 ENHRY, CDR2 SYGVKD. Here the CDR3 reads CAISDHRLETQYF. CDR3 nucleotide sequence: TGTGCCATCAGTGATCACAGGCTAGAGACCCAGTACTTC.

The chain combines TRBV28 with TRBJ2-1; maybe TRBD2 (7 bases). V lost 4 bases to trimming and J lost 2 bases, with 15 bases between them. Per the germline V gene, CDR1 is MDHEN and CDR2 is SYDVKM. The CDR3 covers 16 residues. The CDR3 sequence is CASSSAGANTYNEQFF. The CDR3 coding sequence is TGTGCCAGCAGTTCCGCGGGGGCGAACACCTACAATGAGCAGTTCTTC.

V and J are TRBV18 and TRBJ1-1, with 8 nucleotides matching TRBD1. V dropped 6 bases and J dropped 1; count of bases not matched to a gene: 7. Per the germline V gene, CDR1 is KGHSH and CDR2 is LQKENI. The CDR3 is 15 amino acids. The CDR3 bases are TGTGCCAGCTCGTGGCAGGGGGCCACGAACACTGAAGCTTTCTTT. It specifies CASSWQGATNTEAFF.

This sequence joins TRBV7-2 and TRBJ1-2, with 10 positions matching TRBD1. CDR1 SGHTA and CDR2 FQGNSA come from the germline V gene. The trim removed 0 bases at V and 8 bases at J, leaving 3 bases unmatched. The length of the CDR3 is 14 residues. CDR3 sequence (DNA): TGTGCCAGCAGCTTAGCCGGGACAGGGGTAGGCTACACCTTC. Its translation is CASSLAGTGVGYTF.

The chain uses TRBV6-5 and TRBJ2-7, with D possibly matching TRBD1 (5 bases). CDR3 length: 14 residues. Between the trimmed V and J ends, which lost 9 bases and 0 bases, there was a span of 15 bases. Looked up from germline, CDR1 is MNHEY and CDR2 is SVGAGI. Here the CDR3 reads CASSSGWYSYEQYF. For the CDR3, the DNA is TGTGCCAGTTCTTCAGGGTGGTACTCCTACGAGCAGTACTTC.

This clone was counted once. The chain carries TRBV7-2 and TRBJ2-3; D gene uncertain. Germline lookup yields CDR1 SGHTA and CDR2 FQGNSA. The V end was cut by 5 bases, the J end by 0 bases, with 9 bases between. CDR3 size: 14 residues. CDR3 nucleotide sequence: TGTGCCAGCAGCCTAATCGGTAGCACAGATACGCAGTATTTT. This encodes CASSLIGSTDTQYF.

This clone has just a few counts. This chain joins TRBV5-6 and TRBJ1-2; 7 nucleotides align to TRBD1. Per the germline V gene, CDR1 is SGHDT and CDR2 is YYEEEE. The ends lost 3 bases at V and 2 bases at J; junction bases unmatched: 4. The CDR3 is 14 residues long. The CDR3 reads CASSWDSTNYGYTF. DNA of the CDR3: TGTGCCAGCAGCTGGGACAGTACGAACTATGGCTACACCTTC.

The CDR3 loop reads CASSLGTGAYGYTF. CDR3 bases: TGTGCCAGCAGCCTCGGGACAGGGGCCTATGGCTACACCTTC. This sequence joins TRBV5-6 and TRBJ1-2, with 10 bases that match TRBD1. Unmatched junction bases numbered 4, after V lost 4 bases and J lost 4 bases. CDR1 and CDR2 from the germline V gene are SGHDT and YYEEEE. CDR3 size: 14 residues.

The J gene is TRBJ1-4, the V gene TRBV7-8, with 10 bases that match TRBD1. V gave up 2 bases and J gave up 7 bases; unmatched junction bases: 4. Germline CDR1 reads SGHVS; CDR2 reads FQNEAQ. CDR3 length: 15 amino acids. The CDR3 DNA follows: TGTGCCAGCAGCTTATCTGGACAGGGGGGTGAAAAACTGTTTTTT. This sequence encodes CASSLSGQGGEKLFF.